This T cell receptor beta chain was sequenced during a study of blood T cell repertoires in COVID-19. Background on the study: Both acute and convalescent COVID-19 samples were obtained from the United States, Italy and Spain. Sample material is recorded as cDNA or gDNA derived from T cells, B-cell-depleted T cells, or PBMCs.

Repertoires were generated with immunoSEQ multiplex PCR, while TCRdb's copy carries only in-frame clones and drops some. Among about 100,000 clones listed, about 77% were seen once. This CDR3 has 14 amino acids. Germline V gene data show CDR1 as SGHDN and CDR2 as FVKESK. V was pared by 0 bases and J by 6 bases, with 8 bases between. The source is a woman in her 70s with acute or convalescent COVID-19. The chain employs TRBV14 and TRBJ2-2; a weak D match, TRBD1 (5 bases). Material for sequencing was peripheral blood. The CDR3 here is CASSQDWGAGELFF. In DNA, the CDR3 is TGTGCCAGCAGCCAAGATTGGGGCGCCGGGGAGCTGTTTTTT.